In this sample, the clone carrying this T cell receptor beta chain turned up a few times. What it binds is not known. It was with a sample-barcoded 5' primer and a J-beta primer mix that a second PCR of about 7 to 12 cycles was run. One entry per CDR3 protein, called by TCRdb with MiXCR from the 5' RACE reads. The sample contains 1.5 million to 2 million distinct CDR3 sequences, over 25% of which appear only once. This specimen belongs to a study of blood T cells in healthy people across ages. Study-wide results and caveats: Any changes in expanded clonotypes were possibly confounded, as donor CMV status remained unknown.

The V gene lost 6 bases and the J gene lost 3 bases, with 23 bases spanning the gap. Per germline, CDR1 MNHEY and CDR2 SMNVEV (reference sequence). The length of the CDR3 is 17 residues. The chain carries TRBV27 and TRBJ1-2; a weak D match, TRBD1 (6 bases). The specimen sequenced was blood. The origin of this receptor is a woman aged 25 to 45 in good health. CDR3 sequence: CASSLSGAAGRDYGYTF. In DNA form, the CDR3 reads TGTGCCAGCAGCCTATCGGGGGCGGCAGGAAGGGACTATGGCTACACCTTC.